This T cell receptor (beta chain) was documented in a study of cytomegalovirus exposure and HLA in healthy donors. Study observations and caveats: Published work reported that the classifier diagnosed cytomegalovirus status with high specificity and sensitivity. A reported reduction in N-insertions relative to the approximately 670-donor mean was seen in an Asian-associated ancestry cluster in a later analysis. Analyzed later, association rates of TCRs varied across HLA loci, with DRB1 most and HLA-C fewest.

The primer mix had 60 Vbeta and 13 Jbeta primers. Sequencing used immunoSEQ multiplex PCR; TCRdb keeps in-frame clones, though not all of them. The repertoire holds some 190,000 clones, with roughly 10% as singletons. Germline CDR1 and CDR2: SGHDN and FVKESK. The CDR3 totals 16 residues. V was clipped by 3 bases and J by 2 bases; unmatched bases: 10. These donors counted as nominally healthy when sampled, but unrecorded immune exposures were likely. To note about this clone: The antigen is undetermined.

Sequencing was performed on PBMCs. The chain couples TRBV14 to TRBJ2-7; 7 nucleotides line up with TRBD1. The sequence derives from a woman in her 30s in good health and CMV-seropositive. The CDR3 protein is CASSQASGGIAYEQYF. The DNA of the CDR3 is TGTGCCAGCAGCCAGGCGTCAGGGGGTATAGCCTACGAGCAGTACTTC.